These 13 T cell receptor beta chains share one sample of origin, sequenced in a study of T cell repertoires in aging, cancer and after chemotherapy. Rearranged V-D-J TRB sequences were amplified with a mixed TRB-A/B primer pool. TCRdb re-derived calls from the multiplex PCR reads in MiXCR, one entry per CDR3 protein. Of about 15,000 distinct CDR3 sequences detected, about 50% appear once; the ten largest clones hold 8% to 11%. TCR beta rearrangements were amplified from peripheral blood genomic DNA. The sequencing input was blood. The receptors were gathered from a human donor in good health.

This clonotype was seen only a few times. V usage is TRBV19 and J usage is TRBJ2-1; 7 nucleotides agree with TRBD2. The J segment lost 0 bases and the V segment lost 3 bases, leaving 2 bases of the junction unmatched. From germline, CDR1 is LNHDA and CDR2 SQIVND (reference sequence). The CDR3 spans 15 residues. Here the CDR3 DNA reads TGTGCCAGTAGTATTCTAGCGGCCTCCTACAATGAGCAGTTCTTC. Its protein is CASSILAASYNEQFF.

Relative to its sample, this clonotype is medium-sized (0.01 to 0.1%). This chain links TRBV29-1 with TRBJ2-3; TRBD1 agrees at 7 bases. There are 15 residues in the CDR3. Germline CDR1 reads SQVTM; CDR2 reads ANQGSEA. J lost 2 bases, V lost 3 bases, and 8 bases had no gene match. The CDR3, as DNA: TGCAGCGTTGAGTTACAGGGGACCCTCACAGATACGCAGTATTTT. Protein: CSVELQGTLTDTQYF.

The rearrangement links TRBV27 to TRBJ2-3; TRBD1 agrees at 9 bases. The CDR3 totals 13 residues. Germline lookup yields CDR1 MNHEY and CDR2 SMNVEV (reference sequence). Trimming at V came to 5 bases and at J to 4 bases, leaving 1 base not matched to a gene. The chain's CDR3 is CASSGTGPDTQYF. The CDR3 region has the DNA TGTGCCAGCAGTGGGACAGGGCCAGATACGCAGTATTTT.

This clonotype was recorded only once. The chain recombines TRBV20-1 with TRBJ2-7; 9 bases map to TRBD2. Per germline, CDR1 DFQATT and CDR2 SNEGSKA (reference sequence). V dropped 5 bases and J dropped 0; count of bases not matched to a gene: 2. This CDR3 has 13 residues. The CDR3 loop is CSAYSGSSYEQYF. Here the CDR3 DNA reads TGCAGTGCTTATAGCGGGAGCTCCTACGAGCAGTACTTC.

The chain combines TRBV6-5 with TRBJ2-5; D gene unclear. The CDR3 is made up of 16 amino acids. Trimming removed 5 bases at V and 4 bases at J, with 20 bases between. CDR1 and CDR2 from the germline V gene are MNHEY and SVGAGI. The CDR3 loop is CASSPRVAGTGETQYF. The CDR3 DNA reads as TGTGCCAGCAGTCCCCGGGTAGCAGGTACGGGAGAGACCCAGTACTTC.

This rearrangement joins TRBV6-1 to TRBJ2-3, with unresolved D. Looked up from germline, CDR1 is MNHNS and CDR2 is SASEGT. The CDR3 loop spans 14 amino acids. V shed 3 bases and J shed 0 bases, with 7 bases lying between them. CDR3 bases: TGTGCCAGCAGTGAGGCCGGGAGCACAGATACGCAGTATTTT. Its translation is CASSEAGSTDTQYF.

V is TRBV5-5 and J is TRBJ2-1, with 12 positions matching TRBD2. Germline CDR1 reads SGHKS; CDR2 reads YYEKEE (reference sequence). Germline trimming cut 2 bases from V and 6 bases from J; bases unmatched to any gene: 6. The CDR3 contains 16 residues. Here the CDR3 DNA reads TGTGCCAGCAGCTTAAAGCTAGCGGGAGGGGGCAATGAGCAGTTCTTC. Translating it yields CASSLKLAGGGNEQFF.

This clonotype was seen only once. The rearrangement uses TRBV27 and TRBJ2-1; 10 bases fit TRBD2. The germline CDR1 and CDR2 sequences are MNHEY and SMNVEV (reference sequence). The CDR3 covers 18 residues. J lost 1 base, V lost 5 bases, and 11 bases had no gene match. CDR3 in DNA: TGTGCCAGCAGTCTTCCTCGAGCTAGCGGGAGTTCCTACAATGAGCAGTTCTTC. Translated, it gives CASSLPRASGSSYNEQFF.

The chain couples TRBV20-1 to TRBJ2-2; the match to TRBD2 covers 7 bases. V dropped 3 bases and J dropped 4; count of bases not matched to a gene: 2. The germline CDR1 and CDR2 sequences are DFQATT and SNEGSKA (reference sequence). The CDR3 sequence is 13 residues long. Here the CDR3 reads CSASGRITGELFF. The CDR3 DNA is TGCAGTGCTAGCGGGAGGATCACCGGGGAGCTGTTTTTT.

V gene TRBV5-6 combines with J gene TRBJ2-3; 11 bases agree with TRBD2. J lost 1 base, V lost 0 bases, and 1 base had no gene match. The CDR3 runs 16 residues. Per the germline V gene, CDR1 is SGHDT and CDR2 is YYEEEE. CDR3 DNA: TGTGCCAGCAGCTTGGAGGGACTAGCGGGCACAGATACGCAGTATTTT. Encoded protein: CASSLEGLAGTDTQYF.

This clonotype was counted only a few times. The V gene is TRBV6-5, the J gene TRBJ2-1; either TRBD1 or TRBD2 may fit D (7 bases each). Trimming shortened V by 0 bases and J by 14 bases, and 11 bases separated the two germline ends. The CDR3 spans 12 residues. CDR1 MNHEY and CDR2 SVGAGI come from the germline V gene. The CDR3 DNA is TGTGCCAGCAGTTACTCGACAGGGAGGGAGTTCTTC. Translating gives CASSYSTGREFF.

The chain uses TRBV5-1 and TRBJ2-5, with D perhaps TRBD1 (6 bases). The V gene lost 1 base and the J gene lost 1 base, with 8 bases spanning the gap. The CDR3 covers 14 residues. The germline CDR1 and CDR2 sequences are SGHRS and YFSETQ. CDR3 DNA sequence: TGCGCCAGCAGCTTGCTACAGGGCCAAGAGACCCAGTACTTC. This sequence encodes CASSLLQGQETQYF. The full variable domain, rest sourced from reference TRBV5-1 and TRBJ2-5, is KAGVTQTPRYLIKTRGQQVTLSCSPISGHRSVSWYQQTPGQGLQFLFEYFSETQRNKGNFPGRFSGRQFSNSRSEMNVSTLELGDSALYLCASSLLQGQETQYFGPGTRLLVL.

This clonotype is medium-sized (0.01 to 0.1%) by share. The chain employs TRBV29-1 and TRBJ2-3; the D gene is possibly TRBD2 (6 bases). CDR3 length: 14 amino acids. Trimming took off 1 base at V and 3 bases at J, with 11 bases between the two ends. Germline CDR1 reads SQVTM; CDR2 reads ANQGSEA. The CDR3 spells CSVEGAGGTDTQYF. In nucleotides, the CDR3 is TGCAGCGTTGAAGGAGCGGGTGGGACAGATACGCAGTATTTT.